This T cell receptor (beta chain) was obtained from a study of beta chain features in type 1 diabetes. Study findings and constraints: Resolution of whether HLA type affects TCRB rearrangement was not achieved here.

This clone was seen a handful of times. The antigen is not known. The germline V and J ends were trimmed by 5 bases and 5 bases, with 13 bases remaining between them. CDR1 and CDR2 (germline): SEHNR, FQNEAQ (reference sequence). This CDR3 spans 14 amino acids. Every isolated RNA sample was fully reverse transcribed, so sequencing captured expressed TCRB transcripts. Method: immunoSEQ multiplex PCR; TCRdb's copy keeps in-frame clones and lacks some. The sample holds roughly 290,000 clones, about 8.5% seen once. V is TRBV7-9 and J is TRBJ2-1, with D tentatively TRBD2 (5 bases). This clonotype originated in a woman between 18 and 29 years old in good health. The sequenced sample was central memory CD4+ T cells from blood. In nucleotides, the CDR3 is TGTGCCAGCAGCCGGGCGGGCGTTAACAATGAGCAGTTCTTC. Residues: CASSRAGVNNEQFF.